Many counts were recorded for the clone carrying this T cell receptor beta chain. Antigen: not known. The data belong to a study of identical twins. Study-wide findings and caveats: Invariant populations such as MAIT and iNKT cells could partly muddle zero-insertion analyses. Out-of-frame alpha sequences that twins shared showed excess low generation probability. Within cord blood, abundant beta clonotypes carried fewer insertions, but memory repertoires showed no such trend.

Template switching, a step in the protocol, added a universal primer site, and cDNA carried unique molecular identifiers. One entry per CDR3 protein, called by TCRdb with MiXCR from the 5' RACE reads. The sample shows about 890,000 distinct CDR3 sequences, 9% to 15% of them seen only once. This CDR3 has 14 residues. The germline V gene encodes CDR1 LNHNV and CDR2 YYDKDF (reference sequence). V was shortened by 0 bases and J by 3 bases, with 6 bases between the two germline ends. The sample was also linked to a second study, of yellow fever vaccine responses in identical twins.

Sample: PBMCs. The chain carries TRBV15 and TRBJ2-1; D gene unclear. This TCR was sampled from a young woman in good health. CDR3 amino acids: CATSRDPGYNEQFF. The CDR3, as DNA: TGTGCCACCAGCAGAGATCCAGGCTACAATGAGCAGTTCTTC.